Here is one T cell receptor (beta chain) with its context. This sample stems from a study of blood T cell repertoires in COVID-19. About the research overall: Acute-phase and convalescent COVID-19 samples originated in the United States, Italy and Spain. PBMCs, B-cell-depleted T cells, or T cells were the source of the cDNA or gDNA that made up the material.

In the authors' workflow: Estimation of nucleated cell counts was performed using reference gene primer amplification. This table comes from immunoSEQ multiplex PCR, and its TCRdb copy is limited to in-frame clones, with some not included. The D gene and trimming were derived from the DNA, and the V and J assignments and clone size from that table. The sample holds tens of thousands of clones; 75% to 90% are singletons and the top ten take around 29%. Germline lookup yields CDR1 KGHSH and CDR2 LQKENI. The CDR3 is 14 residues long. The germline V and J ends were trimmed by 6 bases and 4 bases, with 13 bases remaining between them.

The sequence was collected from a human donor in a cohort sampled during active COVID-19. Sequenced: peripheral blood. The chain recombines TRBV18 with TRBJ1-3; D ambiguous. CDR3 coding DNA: TGTGCCAGCTCCCCTGGTAGCTGGGGAAACACCATATATTTT. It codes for CASSPGSWGNTIYF.